This TCR beta chain comes out of a study of blood T cell repertoires in COVID-19. Study background: The analysed material was cDNA or gDNA that came from T cells, B-cell-depleted T cells, or PBMCs.

V lost 6 bases, J lost 2 bases, and 4 bases stayed unmatched. The CDR3 extends over 14 amino acids. Germline CDR1 ENHRY, CDR2 SYGVKD. Under the authors' procedure: Nucleated cell counts were estimated from reference gene primer amplification. Using immunoSEQ multiplex PCR, the repertoire was profiled, and TCRdb retains in-frame clones only, with some absent. V, J and clone size are those of that table, while D and trimming were read from the DNA. In the table there are 23,000 or so clones, approximately 91% of which are singletons. The sequencing input was peripheral blood. The sequence was obtained from a woman in her seventies with active COVID-19. V gene TRBV10-3 combines with J gene TRBJ2-3; 8 nucleotides line up with TRBD2. The CDR3 DNA follows: TGTGCCATCAGCTCTAGCGGGTTCACAGATACGCAGTATTTT. Amino acids: CAISSSGFTDTQYF.